This T cell receptor (beta chain) was documented in a study of molecular identifiers for immune sequencing clone quantification. Study summary: With replicates, the RNA of about 20,000 or 100,000 naive CD8 cells was split five ways and four were sequenced. The study's findings and limits: In cases of identical TCR molecules sharing a barcode, highly expanded clone sizes could be underestimated. More than 97% of effector molecules, versus under 1% of naive-cell molecules, belonged to clones above 20 RNA copies.

Sorting captured naive CD8 T cells as CD8+CD4-CCR7+CD45RA+. As regards this clonotype: Its antigen is not known.

MiXCR, run by TCRdb on the PCR reads, gives a single entry per CDR3 protein. The data hold about half a million distinct CDR3 sequences, with under 30% observed a single time. CDR1 MGHDK and CDR2 SYGVNS come from the germline V gene. The CDR3 runs 12 residues. This chain links TRBV25-1 with TRBJ2-1, with 8 nucleotides matching TRBD2. The sequence came from a human donor in good health. Some libraries in this study had Jurkat cell RNA spiked in. Material: naive CD8+ T cells from blood, with Jurkat cell RNA spiked in. Subset noted: FACS-sorted CD8+CD4-CCR7+CD45RA+ naive T cells. CDR3 residues: CATGGGFHEQFF. In DNA form, the CDR3 reads TGTGCGACGGGAGGGGGGTTTCATGAGCAGTTCTTC.